The 3 T cell receptor beta chains reported below all come from one sample, sequenced in a study of blood T cell repertoires in COVID-19. The assay was immunoSEQ multiplex PCR, and TCRdb's table has in-frame clones only and misses some. The profile covers around 450,000 clones, with less than 95% appearing a single time and more than 0.55% taken by the ten largest. The sequenced sample was PBMCs or T cells enriched from blood (not recorded which). These receptors originate from a man in his late teens or twenties who had recovered from COVID-19.

In regard to this clone: Other DNA sequences from this sample encode an identical CDR3 as well. The chain carries TRBV18 and TRBJ1-2; TRBD1 agrees at 10 bases. This CDR3 spans 14 amino acids. J was trimmed by 3 bases and V by 3 bases; bases with no gene match: 1. Germline V gene data show CDR1 as KGHSH and CDR2 as LQKENI. The CDR3 bases are TGTGCCAGCTCACCTGGACAGGGGGACTATGGCTACACCTTC. Its protein is CASSPGQGDYGYTF.

This clone appeared a few times. The chain employs TRBV4-1 and TRBJ2-3, with D possibly matching TRBD2 (6 bases). The CDR3 sequence is 17 residues long. Trimming shortened V by 0 bases and J by 0 bases, and 13 bases separated the two germline ends. CDR1 is MGHRA and CDR2 is YSYEKL in the germline V gene. In DNA form, the CDR3 reads TGCGCCAGCAGCCAAGAAAAGGGAGGATCTAGCACAGATACGCAGTATTTT. It specifies CASSQEKGGSSTDTQYF.

The chain recombines TRBV30 with TRBJ1-5; TRBD1 agrees at 8 bases. The CDR3 is 15 amino acids. Germline trimming cut 4 bases from V and 1 base from J; bases unmatched to any gene: 6. The germline gives CDR1 GTSNPN, CDR2 SVGIG (reference sequence). The CDR3 nucleotides read TGTGCCTGGACCAGACAGGGGCTAAGCAATCAGCCCCAGCATTTT. Protein product: CAWTRQGLSNQPQHF.